This TCR beta chain was identified in a study of cytomegalovirus exposure and HLA in healthy donors. General study results and limits: Reportedly, cytomegalovirus status was diagnosed with high sensitivity and specificity. It is likely that the observed cluster of highly shared sequence variants was a sequencing artifact.

V shed 4 bases, J shed 3 bases, and the junction held 7 bases outside the gene matches. Germline CDR1 is MGHDK and CDR2 is SYGVNS. The CDR3 totals 15 residues. The PCR had 60 Vbeta and 13 Jbeta primers. Only in-frame clones appear in the TCRdb table, and some are missing; sequencing was by immunoSEQ multiplex PCR. This table holds over 70,000 clones, approximately 78% found once. Comment on this clone: The antigen remains undetermined.

The chain combines TRBV25-1 with TRBJ2-3; 7 bases match TRBD1. The sequencing input was PBMCs. The sequence came from a male donor in good health and CMV-seropositive. For the CDR3, the DNA is TGTGCCAGCAGTGTAAGGGGACAGAAAACAGATACGCAGTATTTT. Protein product: CASSVRGQKTDTQYF.